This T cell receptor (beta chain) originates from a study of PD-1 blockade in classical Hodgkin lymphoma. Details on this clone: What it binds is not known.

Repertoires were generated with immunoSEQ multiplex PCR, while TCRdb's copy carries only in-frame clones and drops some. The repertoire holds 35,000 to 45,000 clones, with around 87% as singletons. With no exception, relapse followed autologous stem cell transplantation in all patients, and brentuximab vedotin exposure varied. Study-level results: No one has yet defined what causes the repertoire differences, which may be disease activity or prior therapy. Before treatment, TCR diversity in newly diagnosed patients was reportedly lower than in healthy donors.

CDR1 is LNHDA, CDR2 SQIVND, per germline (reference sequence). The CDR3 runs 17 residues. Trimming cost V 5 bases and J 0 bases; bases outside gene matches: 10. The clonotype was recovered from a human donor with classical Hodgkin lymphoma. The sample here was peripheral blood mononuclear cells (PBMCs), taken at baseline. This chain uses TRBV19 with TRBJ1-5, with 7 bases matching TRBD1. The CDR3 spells CASSVRTGGYSNQPQHF. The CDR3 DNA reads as TGTGCCAGTAGTGTTCGGACAGGAGGATATAGCAATCAGCCCCAGCATTTT.